These T cell receptor beta chains were read from a single sample in a study of control samples from healthy donors and cancer patients. Measured with immunoSEQ multiplex PCR; TCRdb has only the in-frame clones, and not every one. Among about 410,000 clones listed, 80% to 95% were seen once. The sample comprised PBMCs. Every receptor here comes from a man between 40 and 49 years old with head and neck cancer. The CDR3 runs from the conserved cysteine through the conserved F or W. D genes are given only for firm matches. Part of the rows lack a size; the others show once, few, many or a class for expanded clones.

length: 13; J: TRBJ2-7; D: .; size: .; V: TRBV27; DNA: TGTGCCAGCAGCATCAGGGGCCTGGACGAGCAGTACTTC; CDR3: CASSIRGLDEQYF
length: 11; J: TRBJ2-7; D: .; size: .; V: TRBV6-1; DNA: TGTGCCAGCAGTGACCCTTACGAGCAGTACTTC; CDR3: CASSDPYEQYF
length: 14; J: TRBJ1-5; D: .; size: .; V: TRBV12-5; DNA: TGTGCTAGTGGTTTGGTACAGGGAGATCAGCCCCAGCATTTT; CDR3: CASGLVQGDQPQHF
length: 13; J: TRBJ1-5; D: .; size: .; V: TRBV12-3/TRBV12-4; DNA: TGTGCCAGCAATACAGGGTTAGGGCAGCCCCAGCATTTT; CDR3: CASNTGLGQPQHF
length: 15; J: TRBJ2-7; D: TRBD1; size: .; V: TRBV27; DNA: TGTGCCAGCAGTCCTCCGGACAGGGGACCTTACGAGCAGTACTTC; CDR3: CASSPPDRGPYEQYF
length: 16; J: TRBJ2-1; D: .; size: .; V: TRBV11-2; DNA: TGTGCCAGCAGCTTAGACCGGCCAACGGTGGGGGATGAGCAGTTCTTC; CDR3: CASSLDRPTVGDEQFF
length: 14; J: TRBJ1-1; D: .; size: .; V: TRBV28; DNA: TGTGCCAGCAGTTTAGTCGGCAGGGGCACTGAAGCTTTCTTT; CDR3: CASSLVGRGTEAFF
length: 16; J: TRBJ2-3; D: TRBD2; size: .; V: TRBV19; DNA: TGTGCCAGTAGTATAGGCCTAGCGGGTTCCACAGATACGCAGTATTTT; CDR3: CASSIGLAGSTDTQYF
length: 15; J: TRBJ2-3; D: TRBD1; size: .; V: TRBV28; DNA: TGTGCCAGCATACAAACAGGGGTTGGCACAGATACGCAGTATTTT; CDR3: CASIQTGVGTDTQYF
length: 15; J: TRBJ2-2; D: .; size: .; V: TRBV7-9; DNA: TGTGCCAGCTATAGTGGGGACCGAAACACCGGGGAGCTGTTTTTT; CDR3: CASYSGDRNTGELFF
length: 15; J: TRBJ2-7; D: TRBD1; size: .; V: TRBV2; DNA: TGTGCCAGCAGCGCCCGACAGGGACCCACCTACGAGCAGTACTTC; CDR3: CASSARQGPTYEQYF
length: 15; J: TRBJ1-5; D: .; size: .; V: TRBV28; DNA: TGTGCCAGCAGAGAGGGACTTTTCTTCAATCAGCCCCAGCATTTT; CDR3: CASREGLFFNQPQHF
length: 13; J: TRBJ2-2; D: .; size: .; V: TRBV28; DNA: TGTGCCAGCAGTCCCCCGACTACCGGGGAGCTGTTTTTT; CDR3: CASSPPTTGELFF
length: 14; J: TRBJ2-1; D: .; size: .; V: TRBV3-1/TRBV3-2; DNA: TGTGCCAGCAGCCAAAAAGCGCCGCCTCGGGAGCAGTTCTTC; CDR3: CASSQKAPPREQFF
length: 14; J: TRBJ1-1; D: .; size: .; V: TRBV6-2/TRBV6-3; DNA: TGTGCCAGCAGTCGCAGACGGCTGGGGACTGAAGCTTTCTTT; CDR3: CASSRRRLGTEAFF
length: 12; J: TRBJ1-1; D: .; size: .; V: TRBV30; DNA: TGTGCCTGCAAACGAGGGACGACTGAAGCTTTCTTT; CDR3: CACKRGTTEAFF
length: 15; J: TRBJ1-2; D: .; size: few; V: TRBV3-1/TRBV3-2; DNA: TGTGCCAGCAGCCAAGTCCCCGGGGCAACCTATGGCTACACCTTC; CDR3: CASSQVPGATYGYTF
length: 13; J: TRBJ1-1; D: .; size: .; V: TRBV3-1/TRBV3-2; DNA: TGTGCCAGCAGCCTTCAGGGGAACACTGAAGCTTTCTTT; CDR3: CASSLQGNTEAFF
length: 14; J: TRBJ2-3; D: TRBD1; size: .; V: TRBV5-1; DNA: TGCGCCAGCAGCTTCGACAGGGGTACAGATACGCAGTATTTT; CDR3: CASSFDRGTDTQYF
length: 14; J: TRBJ2-1; D: .; size: .; V: TRBV7-3; DNA: TGTGCCAGCAGCCAAACTAGTGGTCCCAATGAGCAGTTCTTC; CDR3: CASSQTSGPNEQFF
length: 17; J: TRBJ2-3; D: TRBD2; size: .; V: TRBV10-3; DNA: TGTGCCATCAAAGCGGGTGGTACTAGCGGGTACACAGATACGCAGTATTTT; CDR3: CAIKAGGTSGYTDTQYF
length: 15; J: TRBJ1-4; D: .; size: few; V: TRBV24-1; DNA: TGTGCCACCAGTGACAACAGGCGTGACAGTGAAAAACTGTTTTTT; CDR3: CATSDNRRDSEKLFF
length: 15; J: TRBJ1-3; D: TRBD1; size: few; V: TRBV19; DNA: TGTGCCAGTACCTCAGACAGGGGGGATGGAAACACCATATATTTT; CDR3: CASTSDRGDGNTIYF
length: 17; J: TRBJ2-3; D: .; size: .; V: TRBV7-9; DNA: TGTGCCAGCAGCTTATGGTCGGGCTTCGGAGGAACAGATACGCAGTATTTT; CDR3: CASSLWSGFGGTDTQYF
length: 14; J: TRBJ1-1; D: .; size: once; V: TRBV6-2/TRBV6-3; DNA: TGTGCCAGCAGTTACCACAGGGATGACACTGAAGCTTTCTTT; CDR3: CASSYHRDDTEAFF
length: 17; J: TRBJ2-7; D: TRBD2; size: .; V: TRBV27; DNA: TGTGCCAGCAGTCCATCTCCCCTAGCGGCCAGCTCCTACGAGCAGTACTTC; CDR3: CASSPSPLAASSYEQYF
length: 16; J: TRBJ1-5; D: .; size: .; V: TRBV7-9; DNA: TGTGCCAGCAGGTCGCCTTGGGAGGACTCCAATCAGCCCCAGCATTTT; CDR3: CASRSPWEDSNQPQHF
length: 14; J: TRBJ1-2; D: TRBD1; size: .; V: TRBV29-1; DNA: TGCAGCGTTGAAGTGGGACAGGGGGCAGGTGGCTACACCTTC; CDR3: CSVEVGQGAGGYTF
length: 13; J: TRBJ1-5; D: .; size: .; V: TRBV6-5; DNA: TGTGCCAGCAGTCTCCAGATGGATCAGCCCCAGCATTTT; CDR3: CASSLQMDQPQHF
length: 15; J: TRBJ2-1; D: TRBD2; size: few; V: TRBV7-2; DNA: TGTGCCAGCAGCAATAGCGGGGGTGCCTACAATGAGCAGTTCTTC; CDR3: CASSNSGGAYNEQFF
length: 16; J: TRBJ2-3; D: TRBD2; size: .; V: TRBV5-1; DNA: TGCGCCAGCAGCTTGGGACTAGCGGGAGGACCAGATACGCAGTATTTT; CDR3: CASSLGLAGGPDTQYF
length: 16; J: TRBJ1-2; D: .; size: .; V: TRBV3-1/TRBV3-2; DNA: TGTGCCAGCAGCCAAGATACCCGGGAATCCCTCTATGGCTACACCTTC; CDR3: CASSQDTRESLYGYTF
length: 16; J: TRBJ1-2; D: .; size: .; V: TRBV19; DNA: TGTGCCAGTAGTTTCGGACAGCCTACCCCAGGCTATGGCTACACCTTC; CDR3: CASSFGQPTPGYGYTF
length: 16; J: TRBJ2-1; D: TRBD2; size: .; V: TRBV11-1; DNA: TGTGCCAGCAGCACACGAGCGGGGGGGCACTACAATGAGCAGTTCTTC; CDR3: CASSTRAGGHYNEQFF
length: 15; J: TRBJ1-6; D: .; size: .; V: TRBV9; DNA: TGTGCCAGCAGCGTAGAACAGGGCTATAATTCACCCCTCCACTTT; CDR3: CASSVEQGYNSPLHF
length: 14; J: TRBJ1-2; D: .; size: once; V: TRBV28; DNA: TGTGCCAGCAGTTTATCGGGGGGCGGGTATGGCTACACCTTC; CDR3: CASSLSGGGYGYTF
length: 15; J: TRBJ1-5; D: .; size: .; V: TRBV2; DNA: TGTGCCAGCAGTGGGTCCGACAGGCTCAATCAGCCCCAGCATTTT; CDR3: CASSGSDRLNQPQHF
length: 16; J: TRBJ2-2; D: .; size: .; V: TRBV27; DNA: TGTGCCAGCAGTAAAGAGGTTGCTACCATTACCGGGGAGCTGTTTTTT; CDR3: CASSKEVATITGELFF
length: 14; J: TRBJ1-1; D: .; size: .; V: TRBV29-1; DNA: TGCAGCGTCCTTAATCCCCTGAGGAACACTGAAGCTTTCTTT; CDR3: CSVLNPLRNTEAFF
length: 13; J: TRBJ1-4; D: TRBD1; size: .; V: TRBV28; DNA: TGTGCCAGCGGGGGACAGCCGTATGAAAAACTGTTTTTT; CDR3: CASGGQPYEKLFF
length: 15; J: TRBJ1-1; D: .; size: .; V: TRBV10-2; DNA: TGCGCCAGCAGTGGGGCCCAGCTGGGCTCCACTGAAGCTTTCTTT; CDR3: CASSGAQLGSTEAFF
length: 16; J: TRBJ1-4; D: TRBD1; size: .; V: TRBV10-3; DNA: TGTGCCATCAGTGACGACGACAGGGGGCTAAATGAAAAACTGTTTTTT; CDR3: CAISDDDRGLNEKLFF
length: 15; J: TRBJ1-2; D: .; size: .; V: TRBV9; DNA: TGTGCCAGCAGCTCAGGACAGCCAGCTAACTATGGCTACACCTTC; CDR3: CASSSGQPANYGYTF
length: 15; J: TRBJ2-2; D: .; size: .; V: TRBV6-1; DNA: TGTGCCAGCAGTGAAAGGGGGAGTGACACCGGGGAGCTGTTTTTT; CDR3: CASSERGSDTGELFF
length: 14; J: TRBJ2-7; D: .; size: .; V: TRBV24-1; DNA: TGTGCCACCAGTGATTCCCGACAGAGCTACGAGCAGTACTTC; CDR3: CATSDSRQSYEQYF
length: 17; J: TRBJ2-3; D: TRBD1; size: .; V: TRBV15; DNA: TGTGCCACCAGCAGAGACTCTCAGGGGGTGGGTTCAGATACGCAGTATTTT; CDR3: CATSRDSQGVGSDTQYF
length: 14; J: TRBJ1-3; D: .; size: once; V: TRBV19; DNA: TGTGCCAGTAGTGTACAGACCGTTGGAAACACCATATATTTT; CDR3: CASSVQTVGNTIYF
length: 14; J: TRBJ1-6; D: .; size: .; V: TRBV11-2; DNA: TGTGCCAGCAGCTCAGTAGGATATAATTCACCCCTCCACTTT; CDR3: CASSSVGYNSPLHF
length: 14; J: TRBJ1-5; D: .; size: .; V: TRBV9; DNA: TGTGCCAGCAGCCCTCAAGGGGGCAATCAGCCCCAGCATTTT; CDR3: CASSPQGGNQPQHF
length: 14; J: TRBJ2-7; D: .; size: .; V: TRBV25-1; DNA: TGTGCCAGCAGTGCATTGGACAGCTCCTACGAGCAGTACTTC; CDR3: CASSALDSSYEQYF
length: 14; J: TRBJ1-1; D: .; size: .; V: TRBV7-9; DNA: TGTGCCAGCAGCTTAGACAGGACCTTGGCTGAAGCTTTCTTT; CDR3: CASSLDRTLAEAFF